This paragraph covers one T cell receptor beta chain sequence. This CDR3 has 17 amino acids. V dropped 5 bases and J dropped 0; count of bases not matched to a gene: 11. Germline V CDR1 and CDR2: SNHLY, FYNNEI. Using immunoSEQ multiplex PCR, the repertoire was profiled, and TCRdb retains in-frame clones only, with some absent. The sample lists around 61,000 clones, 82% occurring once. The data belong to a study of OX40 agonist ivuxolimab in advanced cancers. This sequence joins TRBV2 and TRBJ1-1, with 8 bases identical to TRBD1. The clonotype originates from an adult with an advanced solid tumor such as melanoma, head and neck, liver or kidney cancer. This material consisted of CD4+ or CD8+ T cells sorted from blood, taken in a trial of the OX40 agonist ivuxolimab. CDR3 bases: TGTGCCAGCAGTCCGGGTTCAGGGGGCGGTCTGAACACTGAAGCTTTCTTT. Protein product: CASSPGSGGGLNTEAFF.